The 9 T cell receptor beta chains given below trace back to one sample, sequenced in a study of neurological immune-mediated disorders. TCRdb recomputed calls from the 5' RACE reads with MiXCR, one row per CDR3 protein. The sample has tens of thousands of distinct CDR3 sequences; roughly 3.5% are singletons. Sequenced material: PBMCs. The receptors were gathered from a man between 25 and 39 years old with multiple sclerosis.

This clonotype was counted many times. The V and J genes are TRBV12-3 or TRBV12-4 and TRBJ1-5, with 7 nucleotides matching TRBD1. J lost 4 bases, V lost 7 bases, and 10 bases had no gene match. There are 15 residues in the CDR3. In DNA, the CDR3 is TGTGCCAGCACCTCCGGGACAGTGGCAAATCAGCCCCAGCATTTT. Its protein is CASTSGTVANQPQHF.

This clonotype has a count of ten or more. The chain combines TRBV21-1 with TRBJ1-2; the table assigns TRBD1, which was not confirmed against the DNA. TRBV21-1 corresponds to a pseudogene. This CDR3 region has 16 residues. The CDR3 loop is CASSKSRDREEEGYTF. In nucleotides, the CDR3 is TGTGCCAGCAGCAAATCTAGGGACAGGGAGGAGGAAGGCTACACCTTC.

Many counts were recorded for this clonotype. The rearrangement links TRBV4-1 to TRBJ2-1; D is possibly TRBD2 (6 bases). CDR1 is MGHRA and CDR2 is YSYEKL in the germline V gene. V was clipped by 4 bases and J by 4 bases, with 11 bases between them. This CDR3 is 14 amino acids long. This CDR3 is CASSLGTGYNEQFF. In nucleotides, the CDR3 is TGCGCCAGCAGCCTGGGGACTGGATACAATGAGCAGTTCTTC.

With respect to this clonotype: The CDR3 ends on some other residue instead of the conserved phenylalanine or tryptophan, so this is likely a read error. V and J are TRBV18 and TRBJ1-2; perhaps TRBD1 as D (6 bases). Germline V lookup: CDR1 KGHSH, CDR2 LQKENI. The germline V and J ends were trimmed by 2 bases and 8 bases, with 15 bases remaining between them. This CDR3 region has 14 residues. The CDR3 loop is CASSPSTGQEGYTV. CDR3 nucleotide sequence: TGTGCCAGCTCACCAAGCACAGGGCAAGAAGGCTACACCGTC.

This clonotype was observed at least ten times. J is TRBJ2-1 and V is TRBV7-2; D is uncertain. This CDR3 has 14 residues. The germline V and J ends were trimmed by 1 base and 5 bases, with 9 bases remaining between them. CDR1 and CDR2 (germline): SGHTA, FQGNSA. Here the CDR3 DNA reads TGTGCCAGCAGCTTAGGGGTATGGGACAATGAGCAGTTCTTC. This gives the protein CASSLGVWDNEQFF.

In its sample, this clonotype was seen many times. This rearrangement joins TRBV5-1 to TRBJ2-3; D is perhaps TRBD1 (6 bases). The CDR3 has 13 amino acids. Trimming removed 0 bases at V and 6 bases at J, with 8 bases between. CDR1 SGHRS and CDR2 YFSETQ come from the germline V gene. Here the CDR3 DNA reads TGCGCCAGCAGCTTGGCCGGACAGGATACGCAGTATTTT. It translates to CASSLAGQDTQYF.

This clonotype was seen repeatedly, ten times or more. The DNA for the CDR3 is TGCGCCAGCAGCGGGCAAGGACAGCGGACCTATGGCTACACCTTC. Translated, it gives CASSGQGQRTYGYTF. The chain employs TRBV5-1 and TRBJ1-2, with D tentatively TRBD1 (6 bases). Germline V gives CDR1 SGHRS, CDR2 YFSETQ. V was trimmed by 4 bases and J by 4 bases, leaving 17 bases between them. The CDR3 extends over 15 amino acids. The entire variable domain, with the rest obtained from reference TRBV5-1 and TRBJ1-2, is as follows: KAGVTQTPRYLIKTRGQQVTLSCSPISGHRSVSWYQQTPGQGLQFLFEYFSETQRNKGNFPGRFSGRQFSNSRSEMNVSTLELGDSALYLCASSGQGQRTYGYTFGSGTRLTVV.

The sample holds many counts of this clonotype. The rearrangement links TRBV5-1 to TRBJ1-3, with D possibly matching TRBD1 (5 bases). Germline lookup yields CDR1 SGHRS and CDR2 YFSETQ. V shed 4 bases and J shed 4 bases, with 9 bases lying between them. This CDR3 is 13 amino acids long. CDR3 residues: CASSVDSGNTIYF. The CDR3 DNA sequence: TGCGCCAGCAGCGTAGACAGCGGAAACACCATATATTTT.

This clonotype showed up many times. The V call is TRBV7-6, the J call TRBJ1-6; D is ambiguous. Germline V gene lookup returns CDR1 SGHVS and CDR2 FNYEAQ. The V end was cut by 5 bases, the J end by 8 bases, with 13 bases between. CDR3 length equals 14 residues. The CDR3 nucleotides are TGTGCCAGCAGCCCCAGGACGCGGGATTCACCCCTCCACTTT. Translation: CASSPRTRDSPLHF.